A single sample gave rise to the 20 T cell receptor beta chains below, sequenced in a study of patients and donors after allogeneic stem cell transplantation. TCRdb reanalysed the RT-PCR reads using MiXCR and keeps one entry per CDR3 protein. Among tens of thousands of distinct CDR3 sequences listed, more than 10% were seen once. The sequenced sample was blood, either unsorted or a sorted T cell fraction (not recorded which). Every receptor here comes from a human donor who was either an allogeneic HSCT recipient or a stem cell or donor lymphocyte infusion donor (not recorded which). It is not recorded whose cells these are; they may come from a transplant donor.

This chain connects TRBV6-5 to TRBJ2-5, with D possibly matching TRBD1 (5 bases). The germline CDR1 and CDR2 sequences are MNHEY and SVGAGI. The CDR3 is 12 amino acids. The V end lost 10 bases, the J end lost 2 bases, and 11 bases lay between the germline ends. The CDR3, as DNA: TGTGCCACTGGGGCAGGTCAAGAGACCCAGTACTTC. It specifies CATGAGQETQYF.

This clonotype occurred a few times. The chain joins TRBV5-1 to TRBJ1-4; 9 bases are shared with TRBD1. The CDR3 has 15 amino acids. V lost 1 base, J lost 7 bases, and 5 bases stayed unmatched. Germline values: CDR1 SGHRS, CDR2 YFSETQ. The CDR3 reads CASSLQGQGSEKLFF. The CDR3 DNA reads as TGCGCCAGCAGCTTGCAAGGACAGGGGAGTGAAAAACTGTTTTTT.

This clonotype was detected ten times or more. This chain uses TRBV2 with TRBJ2-7; no clear D gene. The germline gives CDR1 SNHLY, CDR2 FYNNEI. V lost 3 bases to trimming and J lost 2 bases, with 5 bases between them. This CDR3 is built from 12 residues. CDR3 sequence reads: CASSEVPYEQYF. The CDR3 DNA follows: TGTGCCAGCAGTGAGGTACCCTACGAGCAGTACTTC.

This clonotype was seen a single time. V and J are TRBV9 and TRBJ2-7; D call uncertain. This CDR3 comprises 16 residues. Germline V gene lookup returns CDR1 SGDLS and CDR2 YYNGEE. Trimming removed 1 base from V and 3 bases from J, with 17 bases in between. CDR3 in DNA: TGTGCCAGCAGCGTAAGTCCGGACGGATTTCTCTACGAGCAGTACTTC. Its protein is CASSVSPDGFLYEQYF.

This clonotype was detected many times. The CDR3 region is CASSFSARANQGLNTEAFF. CDR3 sequence (DNA): TGTGCCAGCAGCTTTAGCGCGCGCGCCAACCAGGGACTGAACACTGAAGCTTTCTTT. The V and J genes are TRBV7-2 and TRBJ1-1, with D maybe TRBD1 (5 bases). V gave up 3 bases and J gave up 0 bases, with 23 bases separating them. Germline-derived CDR1 and CDR2 are SGHTA and FQGNSA. This CDR3 is 19 amino acids long. The whole variable domain, filled in from reference TRBV7-2 and TRBJ1-1, reads GAGVSQSPSNKVTEKGKDVELRCDPISGHTALYWYRQSLGQGLEFLIYFQGNSAPDKSGLPSDRFSAERTGGSVSTLTIQRTQQEDSAVYLCASSFSARANQGLNTEAFFGQGTRLTVV.

The chain is built from TRBV6-2 or TRBV6-3 and TRBJ2-1, with 8 bases that match TRBD1. The CDR3 runs 12 residues. Germline loops: CDR1 MNHEY, CDR2 SVGEGT. V was clipped by 7 bases and J by 7 bases; unmatched bases: 3. The CDR3 protein is CASKRTGNEQFF. CDR3 sequence (DNA): TGTGCCAGCAAACGGACAGGGAATGAGCAGTTCTTC.

This clonotype was seen at least ten times. The V call is TRBV5-1, the J call TRBJ2-7; 10 bases match TRBD1. The CDR3 consists of 16 residues. Germline CDR1 is SGHRS and CDR2 is YFSETQ. Unmatched junction bases numbered 6, after V lost 1 base and J lost 2 bases. The CDR3 protein is CASSLYAGTGAYEQYF. For the CDR3, the DNA is TGCGCCAGCAGCTTGTATGCCGGGACAGGGGCCTACGAGCAGTACTTC.

This clonotype was picked up many times. This chain uses TRBV10-3 with TRBJ1-3, with D tentatively TRBD1 (5 bases). The CDR3 length is 14 residues. Germline V gives CDR1 ENHRY, CDR2 SYGVKD. The V end was cut by 8 bases, the J end by 0 bases, with 11 bases between. CDR3 DNA sequence: TGTGCCATCGGGGACGGCATCTCTGGAAACACCATATATTTT. Translated, it gives CAIGDGISGNTIYF.

CDR3: CASSLGDRNVNTEAFF. CDR3 nucleotides: TGTGCCAGCAGTTTAGGGGACAGAAATGTGAACACTGAAGCTTTCTTT. The V gene is TRBV12-3 or TRBV12-4, the J gene TRBJ1-1; 7 bases line up with TRBD1. CDR3 length equals 16 residues. The V and J ends lost 1 base and 0 bases, in that order; junction bases with no gene match: 5.

This clonotype was seen repeatedly, ten times or more. The genes are TRBV5-4 and TRBJ2-1, with TRBD2 identical over 10 bases. This CDR3 comprises 15 residues. J was trimmed by 9 bases and V by 2 bases; bases with no gene match: 8. Looked up from germline, CDR1 is SGHNT and CDR2 is YYREEE (reference sequence). CDR3 in amino acids: CASSFSSGSVGEQFF. The CDR3 region has the DNA TGTGCCAGCAGCTTTTCTAGCGGGAGTGTCGGTGAGCAGTTCTTC.

The chain employs TRBV13 and TRBJ2-2, with TRBD2 matching 8 bases. Germline V gene data show CDR1 as PRHDT and CDR2 as FYEKMQ (reference sequence). V lost 5 bases and J lost 0; bases outside the gene matches: 5. This CDR3 has 16 residues. CDR3 nucleotide sequence: TGTGCCAGCAGCCCATTAGCGGGGCCGAACACCGGGGAGCTGTTTTTT. It is translated as CASSPLAGPNTGELFF. The full variable domain, completed using reference TRBV13 and TRBJ2-2, is AAGVIQSPRHLIKEKRETATLKCYPIPRHDTVYWYQQGPGQDPQFLISFYEKMQSDKGSIPDRFSAQQFSDYHSELNMSSLELGDSALYFCASSPLAGPNTGELFFGEGSRLTVL.

This clonotype came up a few times. The CDR3 nucleotides are TGTGCCAGCAGCTTCACTATCACAGATACGCAGTATTTT. As protein: CASSFTITDTQYF. V is TRBV13 and J is TRBJ2-3; no clear D gene. Trimming left V 3 bases short and J 2 bases short, with 6 bases between. This CDR3 is 13 amino acids long. Germline values: CDR1 PRHDT, CDR2 FYEKMQ (reference sequence).

This chain uses TRBV3-1 with TRBJ1-1; D unclear. V was pared by 2 bases and J by 1 base, with 11 bases between. CDR3 length: 15 residues. In germline, CDR1 is LGHDT, CDR2 YNNKEL (reference sequence). In DNA, the CDR3 is TGTGCCAGCAGCCAAATGGCCGTTGGGAACACTGAAGCTTTCTTT. It codes for CASSQMAVGNTEAFF.

This clonotype occurred many times. The chain recombines TRBV2 with TRBJ1-2; D possibly corresponds to TRBD1 (6 bases). Trimming left V 6 bases short and J 8 bases short, with 19 bases between. The CDR3 has 14 amino acids. CDR1 is SNHLY, CDR2 FYNNEI, per germline. The CDR3 nucleotides read TGTGCCAGCAGAGTACAGGGCCCCTCAGGGGGCTACACCTTC. Residues: CASRVQGPSGGYTF.

The chain is built from TRBV20-1 and TRBJ2-7, with 9 nucleotides matching TRBD2. Germline assignment: CDR1 DFQATT and CDR2 SNEGSKA (reference sequence). The CDR3 sequence is 17 residues long. Trimming took 2 bases from V and 1 from J; bases not matched to a gene: 12. This chain's CDR3 is CSARPPLQREVSYEQYF. The CDR3 nucleotides are TGCAGTGCTAGACCACCTCTCCAGCGGGAGGTATCCTACGAGCAGTACTTC.

This clonotype has a handful of counts. The chain has TRBV7-2 and TRBJ2-3; TRBD1 is a possible D gene (5 bases). Trimming pared 5 bases from V and 1 base from J, leaving 13 bases between. Germline V CDR1 and CDR2: SGHTA, FQGNSA. The CDR3 consists of 15 residues. CDR3 sequence: CASSVGLYRTDTQYF. Here the CDR3 DNA reads TGTGCCAGCAGCGTGGGGCTATACCGCACAGATACGCAGTATTTT.

This clonotype appeared many times. This chain uses TRBV20-1 with TRBJ1-1; D is possibly TRBD1 (5 bases). The CDR3 runs 15 residues. The V gene's germline CDR1 is DFQATT and CDR2 SNEGSKA (reference sequence). V shed 0 bases and J shed 3 bases, with 14 bases lying between them. The CDR3 coding sequence is TGCAGTGCTAGAGATGGAGCCAGGGCGCACACTGAAGCTTTCTTT. It codes for CSARDGARAHTEAFF.

This clonotype has only a few counts. This chain links TRBV6-5 with TRBJ1-1, with 11 bases matching TRBD1. This CDR3 region has 16 residues. Per the germline V gene, CDR1 is MNHEY and CDR2 is SVGAGI. The ends lost 6 bases at V and 6 bases at J; junction bases unmatched: 12. The CDR3 here is CASREDRGQGLAEAFF. DNA of the CDR3: TGTGCCAGCAGGGAGGACAGGGGGCAGGGGTTGGCTGAAGCTTTCTTT.

The V and J genes are TRBV7-2 and TRBJ2-1; 7 nucleotides align to TRBD2. Trimming removed 5 bases from V and 1 base from J; junction bases left unmatched: 8. The CDR3 totals 16 residues. The germline CDR1 and CDR2 sequences are SGHTA and FQGNSA. CDR3 region: CASSPPSGVSYNEQFF. CDR3 DNA: TGTGCCAGCAGCCCACCGAGCGGGGTATCCTACAATGAGCAGTTCTTC. Combining the CDR3 with reference TRBV7-2 and TRBJ2-1 gives the whole variable domain GAGVSQSPSNKVTEKGKDVELRCDPISGHTALYWYRQSLGQGLEFLIYFQGNSAPDKSGLPSDRFSAERTGGSVSTLTIQRTQQEDSAVYLCASSPPSGVSYNEQFFGPGTRLTVL.

This clonotype was seen only a few times. This chain joins TRBV5-1 and TRBJ2-7, with D unresolved. CDR3 size: 15 residues. Germline V CDR1 and CDR2: SGHRS, YFSETQ. Between the trimmed V and J ends, which lost 2 bases and 2 bases, there was a span of 14 bases. As DNA, the CDR3 is TGCGCCAGCAGCTTCGAGATCCGTCCGACCTACGAGCAGTACTTC. Translation gives CASSFEIRPTYEQYF.